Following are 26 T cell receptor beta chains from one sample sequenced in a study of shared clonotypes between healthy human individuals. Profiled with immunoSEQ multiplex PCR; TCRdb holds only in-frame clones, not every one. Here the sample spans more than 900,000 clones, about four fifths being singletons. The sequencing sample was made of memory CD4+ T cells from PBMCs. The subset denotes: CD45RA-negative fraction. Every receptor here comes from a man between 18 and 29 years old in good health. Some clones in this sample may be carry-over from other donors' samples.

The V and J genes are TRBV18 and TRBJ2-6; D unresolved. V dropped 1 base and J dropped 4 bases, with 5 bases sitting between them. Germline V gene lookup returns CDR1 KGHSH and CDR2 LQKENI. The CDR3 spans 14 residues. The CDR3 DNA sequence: TGTGCCAGCTCACCACTGGACGGGGCCAACGTCCTGACTTTC. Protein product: CASSPLDGANVLTF. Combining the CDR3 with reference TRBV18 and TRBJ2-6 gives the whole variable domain NAGVMQNPRHLVRRRGQEARLRCSPMKGHSHVYWYRQLPEEGLKFMVYLQKENIIDESGMPKERFSAEFPKEGPSILRIQQVVRGDSAAYFCASSPLDGANVLTFGAGSRLTVL.

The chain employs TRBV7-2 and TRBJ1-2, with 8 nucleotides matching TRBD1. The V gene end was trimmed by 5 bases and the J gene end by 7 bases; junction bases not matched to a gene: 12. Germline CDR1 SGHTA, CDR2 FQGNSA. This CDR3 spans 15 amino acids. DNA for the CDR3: TGTGCCAGCAGCCCGATGCAGGGGGCGGTATCTGGCTACACCTTC. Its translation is CASSPMQGAVSGYTF.

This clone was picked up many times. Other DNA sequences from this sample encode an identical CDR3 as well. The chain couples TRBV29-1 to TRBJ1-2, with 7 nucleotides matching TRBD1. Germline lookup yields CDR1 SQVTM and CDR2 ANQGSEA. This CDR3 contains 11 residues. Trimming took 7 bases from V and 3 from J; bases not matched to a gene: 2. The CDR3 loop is CSAGQDYGYTF. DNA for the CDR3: TGCAGCGCCGGACAGGACTATGGCTACACCTTC.

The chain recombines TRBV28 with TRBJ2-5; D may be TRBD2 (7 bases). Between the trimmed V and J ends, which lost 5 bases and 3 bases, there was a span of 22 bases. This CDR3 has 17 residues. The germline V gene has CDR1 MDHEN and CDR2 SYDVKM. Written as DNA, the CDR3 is TGTGCCAGCAGTCCCCAAGGGAGGGGGACCACAAAAGAGACCCAGTACTTC. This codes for CASSPQGRGTTKETQYF.

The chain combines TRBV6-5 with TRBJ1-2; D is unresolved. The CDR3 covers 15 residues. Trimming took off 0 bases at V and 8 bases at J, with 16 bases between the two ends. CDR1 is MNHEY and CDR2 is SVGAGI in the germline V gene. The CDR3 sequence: CASSYSRPYSEGYTF. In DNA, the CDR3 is TGTGCCAGCAGTTACTCGCGACCCTACAGCGAAGGCTACACCTTC.

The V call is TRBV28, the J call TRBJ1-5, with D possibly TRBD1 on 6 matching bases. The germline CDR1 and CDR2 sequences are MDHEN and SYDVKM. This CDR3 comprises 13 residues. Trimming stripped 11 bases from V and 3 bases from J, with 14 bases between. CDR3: CAARGGYNQPQHF. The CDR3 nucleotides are TGTGCCGCTAGAGGGGGTTACAATCAGCCCCAGCATTTT.

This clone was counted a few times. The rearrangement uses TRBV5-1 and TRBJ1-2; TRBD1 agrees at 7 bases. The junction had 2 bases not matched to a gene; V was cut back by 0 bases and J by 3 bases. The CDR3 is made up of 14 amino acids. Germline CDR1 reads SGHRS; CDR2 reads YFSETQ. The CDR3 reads CASSLETGDYGYTF. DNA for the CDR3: TGCGCCAGCAGCTTGGAAACAGGGGACTATGGCTACACCTTC.

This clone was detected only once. This CDR3 reads CASSPISLTGKGAYEQYF. The DNA of the CDR3 is TGCGCCAGCAGCCCCATTAGTTTGACAGGGAAGGGGGCCTACGAGCAGTACTTC. The gene calls are TRBV5-1 and TRBJ2-7; TRBD1 aligns across 7 bases. The germline CDR1 and CDR2 sequences are SGHRS and YFSETQ. The CDR3 totals 18 residues. V trimming: 4 bases; J trimming: 2 bases; junction bases outside the gene matches: 18.

Here the CDR3 reads CASSDDRVIGETQYF. CDR3 DNA sequence: TGTGCCAGCAGTGATGACAGGGTCATAGGGGAGACCCAGTACTTC. The chain is built from TRBV28 and TRBJ2-5; 7 bases line up with TRBD1. The CDR3 loop spans 15 amino acids. J was trimmed by 5 bases and V by 5 bases; bases with no gene match: 11. Germline-derived CDR1 and CDR2 are MDHEN and SYDVKM.

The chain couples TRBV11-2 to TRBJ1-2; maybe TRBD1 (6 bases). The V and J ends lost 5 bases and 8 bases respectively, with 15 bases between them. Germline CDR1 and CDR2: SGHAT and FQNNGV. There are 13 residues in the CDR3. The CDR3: CASSADRWRGYTF. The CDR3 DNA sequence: TGTGCCAGCAGCGCCGACAGGTGGAGGGGCTACACCTTC. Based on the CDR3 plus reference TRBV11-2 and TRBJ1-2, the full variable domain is EAGVAQSPRYKIIEKRQSVAFWCNPISGHATLYWYQQILGQGPKLLIQFQNNGVVDDSQLPKDRFSAERLKGVDSTLKIQPAKLEDSAVYLCASSADRWRGYTFGSGTRLTVV.

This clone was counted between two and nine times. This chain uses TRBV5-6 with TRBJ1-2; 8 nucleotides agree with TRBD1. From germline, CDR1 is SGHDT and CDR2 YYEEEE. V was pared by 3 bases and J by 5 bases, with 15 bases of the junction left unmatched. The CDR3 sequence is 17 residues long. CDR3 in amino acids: CASSYLTADRGGYGYTF. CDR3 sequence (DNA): TGTGCCAGCAGCTACCTAACCGCAGACAGGGGCGGATATGGCTACACCTTC.

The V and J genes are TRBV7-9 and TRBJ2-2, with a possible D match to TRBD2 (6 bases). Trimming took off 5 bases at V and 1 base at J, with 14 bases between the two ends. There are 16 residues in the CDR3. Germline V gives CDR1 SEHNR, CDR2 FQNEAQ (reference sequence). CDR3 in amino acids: CASSRRTILNTGELFF. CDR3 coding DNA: TGTGCCAGCAGCCGGAGGACTATCCTGAACACCGGGGAGCTGTTTTTT.

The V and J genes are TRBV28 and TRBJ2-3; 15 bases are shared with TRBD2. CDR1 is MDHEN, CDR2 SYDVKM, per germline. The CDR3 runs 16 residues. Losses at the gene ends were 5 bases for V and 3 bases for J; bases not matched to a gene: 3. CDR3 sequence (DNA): TGTGCCAGCAGTCGGACTAGCGGGAGGGGGACAGATACGCAGTATTTT. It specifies CASSRTSGRGTDTQYF.

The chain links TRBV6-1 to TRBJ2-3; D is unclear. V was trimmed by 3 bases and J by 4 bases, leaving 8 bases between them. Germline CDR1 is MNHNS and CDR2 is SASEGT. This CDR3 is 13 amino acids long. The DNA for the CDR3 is TGTGCCAGCAGTGAGAACCCGCCAGATACGCAGTATTTT. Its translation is CASSENPPDTQYF.

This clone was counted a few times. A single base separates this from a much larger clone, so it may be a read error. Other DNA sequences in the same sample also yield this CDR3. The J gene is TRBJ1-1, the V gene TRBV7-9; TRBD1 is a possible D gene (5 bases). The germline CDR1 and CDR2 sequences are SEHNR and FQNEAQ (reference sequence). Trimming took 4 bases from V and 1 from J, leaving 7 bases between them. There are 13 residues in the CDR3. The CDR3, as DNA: TGTGCCAGCAGCTCTCAGGGGAACACTGAAGCTTTCTTT. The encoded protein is CASSSQGNTEAFF.

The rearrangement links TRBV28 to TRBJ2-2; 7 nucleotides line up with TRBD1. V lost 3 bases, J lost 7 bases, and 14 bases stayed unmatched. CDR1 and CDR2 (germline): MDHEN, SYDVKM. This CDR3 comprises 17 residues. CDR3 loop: CASSLAGNRGRDGELFF. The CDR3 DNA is TGTGCCAGCAGTTTGGCCGGAAACAGGGGCAGGGACGGGGAGCTGTTTTTT.

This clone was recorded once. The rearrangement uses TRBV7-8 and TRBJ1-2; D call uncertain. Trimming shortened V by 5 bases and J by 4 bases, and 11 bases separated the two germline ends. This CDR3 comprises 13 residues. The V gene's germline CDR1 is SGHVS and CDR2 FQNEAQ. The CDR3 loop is CASSPQDLYGYTF. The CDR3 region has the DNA TGTGCCAGCAGCCCGCAGGACCTCTATGGCTACACCTTC.

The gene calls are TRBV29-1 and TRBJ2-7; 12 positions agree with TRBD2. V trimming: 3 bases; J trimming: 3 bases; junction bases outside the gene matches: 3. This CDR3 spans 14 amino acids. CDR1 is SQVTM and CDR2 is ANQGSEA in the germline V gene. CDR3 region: CSVDGLAGIYEQYF. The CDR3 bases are TGCAGCGTTGATGGACTAGCGGGGATCTACGAGCAGTACTTC.

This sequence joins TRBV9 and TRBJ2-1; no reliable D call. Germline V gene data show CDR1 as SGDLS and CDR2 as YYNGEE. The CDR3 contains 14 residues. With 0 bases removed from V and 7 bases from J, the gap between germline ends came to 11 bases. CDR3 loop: CASSVESSGNEQFF. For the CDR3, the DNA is TGTGCCAGCAGCGTAGAATCTTCCGGGAATGAGCAGTTCTTC.

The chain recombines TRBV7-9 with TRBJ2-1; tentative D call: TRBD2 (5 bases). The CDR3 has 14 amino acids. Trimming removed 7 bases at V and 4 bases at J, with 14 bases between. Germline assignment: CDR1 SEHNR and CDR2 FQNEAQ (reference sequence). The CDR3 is CASTPNSGYNEQFF. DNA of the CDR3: TGTGCCAGCACTCCTAACTCGGGGTACAATGAGCAGTTCTTC.

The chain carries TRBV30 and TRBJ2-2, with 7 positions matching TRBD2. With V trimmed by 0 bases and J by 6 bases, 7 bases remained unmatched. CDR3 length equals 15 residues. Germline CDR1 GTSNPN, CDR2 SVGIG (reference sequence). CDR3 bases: TGTGCCTGGAGTGTTGTGCGGGAGAGTTCCGGGGAGCTGTTTTTT. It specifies CAWSVVRESSGELFF.

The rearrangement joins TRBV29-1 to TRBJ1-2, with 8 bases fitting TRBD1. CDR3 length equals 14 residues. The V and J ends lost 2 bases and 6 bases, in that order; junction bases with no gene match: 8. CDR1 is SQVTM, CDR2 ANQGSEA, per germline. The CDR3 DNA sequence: TGCAGCGTTGAACTCGGACAGGGCATAGATGGCTACACCTTC. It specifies CSVELGQGIDGYTF.

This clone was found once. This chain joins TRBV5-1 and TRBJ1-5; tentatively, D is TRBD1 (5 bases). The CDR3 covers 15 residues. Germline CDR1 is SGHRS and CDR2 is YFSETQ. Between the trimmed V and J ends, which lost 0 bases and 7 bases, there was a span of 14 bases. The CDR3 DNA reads TGCGCCAGCAGCTTGGAGGCGGGGCTGGAACAGCCCCAGCATTTT. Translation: CASSLEAGLEQPQHF. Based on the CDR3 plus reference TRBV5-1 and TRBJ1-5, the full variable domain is KAGVTQTPRYLIKTRGQQVTLSCSPISGHRSVSWYQQTPGQGLQFLFEYFSETQRNKGNFPGRFSGRQFSNSRSEMNVSTLELGDSALYLCASSLEAGLEQPQHFGDGTRLSIL.

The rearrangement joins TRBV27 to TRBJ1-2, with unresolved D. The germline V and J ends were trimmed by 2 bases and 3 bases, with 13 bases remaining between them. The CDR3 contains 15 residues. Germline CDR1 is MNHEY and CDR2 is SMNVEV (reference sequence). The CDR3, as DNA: TGTGCCAGCAGTTTAATAAGGGATCCCCACTATGGCTACACCTTC. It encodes CASSLIRDPHYGYTF.

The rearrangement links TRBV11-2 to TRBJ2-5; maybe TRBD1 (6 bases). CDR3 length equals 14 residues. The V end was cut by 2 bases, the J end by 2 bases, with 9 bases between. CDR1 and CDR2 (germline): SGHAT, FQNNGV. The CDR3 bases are TGTGCCAGCAGCTTAAACCAGGGGCAAGAGACCCAGTACTTC. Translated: CASSLNQGQETQYF.

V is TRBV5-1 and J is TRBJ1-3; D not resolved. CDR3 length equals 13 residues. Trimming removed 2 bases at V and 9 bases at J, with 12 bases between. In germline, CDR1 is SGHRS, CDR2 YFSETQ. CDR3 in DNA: TGCGCCAGCAGCTTAGGGCAGTCGGGCACCATATATTTT. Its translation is CASSLGQSGTIYF.